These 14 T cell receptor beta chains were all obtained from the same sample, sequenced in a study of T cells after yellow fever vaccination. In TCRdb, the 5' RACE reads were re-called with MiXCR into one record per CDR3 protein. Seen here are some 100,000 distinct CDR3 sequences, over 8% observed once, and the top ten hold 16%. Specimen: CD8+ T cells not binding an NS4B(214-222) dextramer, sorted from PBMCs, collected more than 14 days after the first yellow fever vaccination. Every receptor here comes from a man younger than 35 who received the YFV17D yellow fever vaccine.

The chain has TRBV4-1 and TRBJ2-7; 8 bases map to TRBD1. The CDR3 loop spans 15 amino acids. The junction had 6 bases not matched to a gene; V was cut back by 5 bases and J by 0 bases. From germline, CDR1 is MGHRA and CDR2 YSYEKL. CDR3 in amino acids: CASSDRTGTSYEQYF. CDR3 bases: TGCGCCAGCAGCGACCGGACAGGGACCTCCTACGAGCAGTACTTC.

The CDR3, as DNA: TGTGCCAGCAGCTTAGTTGGGACGGAAGAGACCCAGTACTTC. Encoded protein: CASSLVGTEETQYF. The rearrangement links TRBV11-1 to TRBJ2-5; either TRBD1 or TRBD2 may fit D (5 bases each). Germline-derived CDR1 and CDR2 are SGHAT and FQDESV (reference sequence). The ends were cut back, 1 base at V and 3 bases at J, with 9 bases in the middle. The CDR3 is made up of 14 amino acids.

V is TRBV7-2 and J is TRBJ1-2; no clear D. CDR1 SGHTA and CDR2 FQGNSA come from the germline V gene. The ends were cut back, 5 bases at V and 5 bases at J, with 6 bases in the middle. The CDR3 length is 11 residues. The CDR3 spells CASSPSYGYTF. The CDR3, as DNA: TGTGCCAGCAGCCCCAGTTATGGCTACACCTTC.

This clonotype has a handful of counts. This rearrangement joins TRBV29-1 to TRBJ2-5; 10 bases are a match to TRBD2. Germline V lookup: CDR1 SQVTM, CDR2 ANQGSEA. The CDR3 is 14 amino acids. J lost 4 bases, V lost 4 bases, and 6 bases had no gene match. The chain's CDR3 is CSVVERGGGETQYF. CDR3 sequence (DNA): TGCAGCGTTGTGGAGCGGGGGGGGGGAGAGACCCAGTACTTC.

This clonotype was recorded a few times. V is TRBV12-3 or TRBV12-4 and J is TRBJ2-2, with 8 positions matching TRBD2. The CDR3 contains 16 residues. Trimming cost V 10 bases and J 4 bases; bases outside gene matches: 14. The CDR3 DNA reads TGTGCCACTCAACGCCGGGGGGGGACATTCACCGGGGAGCTGTTTTTT. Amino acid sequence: CATQRRGGTFTGELFF.

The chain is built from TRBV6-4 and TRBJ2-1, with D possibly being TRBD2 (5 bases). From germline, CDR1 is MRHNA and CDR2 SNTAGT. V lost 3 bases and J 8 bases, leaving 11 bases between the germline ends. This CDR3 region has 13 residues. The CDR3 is CASSEEVGHEQFF. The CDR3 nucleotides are TGTGCCAGCAGTGAGGAGGTCGGCCATGAGCAGTTCTTC.

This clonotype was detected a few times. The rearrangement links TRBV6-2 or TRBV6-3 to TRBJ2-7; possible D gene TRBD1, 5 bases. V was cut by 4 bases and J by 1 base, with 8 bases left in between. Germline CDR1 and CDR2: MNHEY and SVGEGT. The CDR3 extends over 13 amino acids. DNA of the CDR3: TGTGCCAGCAGTTGGGGCAGTTCCTACGAGCAGTACGTC. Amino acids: CASSWGSSYEQYV.

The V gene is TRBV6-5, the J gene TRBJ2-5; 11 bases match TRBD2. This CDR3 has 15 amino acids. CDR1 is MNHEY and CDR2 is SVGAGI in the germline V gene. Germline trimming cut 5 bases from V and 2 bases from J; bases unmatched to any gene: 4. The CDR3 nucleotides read TGTGCCAGCAGTACGCGACTAGCGGGACAAGAGACCCAGTACTTC. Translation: CASSTRLAGQETQYF.

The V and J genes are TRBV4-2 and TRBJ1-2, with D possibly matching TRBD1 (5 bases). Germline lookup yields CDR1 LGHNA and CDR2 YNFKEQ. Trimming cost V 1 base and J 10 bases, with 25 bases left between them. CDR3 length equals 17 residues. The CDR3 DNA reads TGTGCCAGCAGCCAAGGGGGCTCGGGGTATGAAATGGGGTTCTACACCTTC. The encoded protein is CASSQGGSGYEMGFYTF.

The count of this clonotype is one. The CDR3 reads CASSFRGIQDQPQHF. In nucleotides, the CDR3 is TGTGCCAGCAGTTTCAGGGGGATTCAGGATCAGCCCCAGCATTTT. This sequence joins TRBV6-2 or TRBV6-3 and TRBJ1-5; 7 bases align to TRBD1. Per the germline V gene, CDR1 is MNHEY and CDR2 is SVGEGT. This CDR3 has 15 amino acids. Trimming cost V 4 bases and J 5 bases; bases outside gene matches: 8.

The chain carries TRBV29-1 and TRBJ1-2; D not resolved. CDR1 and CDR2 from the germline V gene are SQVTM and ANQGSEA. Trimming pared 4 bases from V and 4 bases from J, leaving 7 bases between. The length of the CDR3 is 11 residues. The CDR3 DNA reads TGCAGCGTTGGTTCGGTCTATGGCTACACCTTC. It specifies CSVGSVYGYTF.

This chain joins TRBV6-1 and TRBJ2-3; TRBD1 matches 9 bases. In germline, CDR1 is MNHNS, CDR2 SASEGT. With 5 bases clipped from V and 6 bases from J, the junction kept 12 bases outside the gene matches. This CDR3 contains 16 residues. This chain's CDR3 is CASSPTHRGQGDTQYF. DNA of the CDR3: TGTGCCAGCAGTCCCACGCACAGGGGGCAAGGGGATACGCAGTATTTT.

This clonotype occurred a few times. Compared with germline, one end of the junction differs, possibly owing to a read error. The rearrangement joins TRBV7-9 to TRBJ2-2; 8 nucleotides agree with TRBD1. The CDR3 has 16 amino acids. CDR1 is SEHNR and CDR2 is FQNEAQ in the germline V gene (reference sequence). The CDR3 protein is CASSPWTGPNTGELFF. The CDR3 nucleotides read TGTGCCAGCAGCCCCTGGACAGGGCCGAATACCGGGGAGCTGTTTTTT.

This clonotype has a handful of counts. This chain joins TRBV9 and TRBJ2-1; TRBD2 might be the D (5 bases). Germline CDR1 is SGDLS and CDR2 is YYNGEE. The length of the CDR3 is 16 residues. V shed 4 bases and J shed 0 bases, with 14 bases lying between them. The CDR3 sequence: CASSPRSGPSYNEQFF. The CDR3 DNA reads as TGTGCCAGCAGCCCACGGAGCGGACCCTCCTACAATGAGCAGTTCTTC.